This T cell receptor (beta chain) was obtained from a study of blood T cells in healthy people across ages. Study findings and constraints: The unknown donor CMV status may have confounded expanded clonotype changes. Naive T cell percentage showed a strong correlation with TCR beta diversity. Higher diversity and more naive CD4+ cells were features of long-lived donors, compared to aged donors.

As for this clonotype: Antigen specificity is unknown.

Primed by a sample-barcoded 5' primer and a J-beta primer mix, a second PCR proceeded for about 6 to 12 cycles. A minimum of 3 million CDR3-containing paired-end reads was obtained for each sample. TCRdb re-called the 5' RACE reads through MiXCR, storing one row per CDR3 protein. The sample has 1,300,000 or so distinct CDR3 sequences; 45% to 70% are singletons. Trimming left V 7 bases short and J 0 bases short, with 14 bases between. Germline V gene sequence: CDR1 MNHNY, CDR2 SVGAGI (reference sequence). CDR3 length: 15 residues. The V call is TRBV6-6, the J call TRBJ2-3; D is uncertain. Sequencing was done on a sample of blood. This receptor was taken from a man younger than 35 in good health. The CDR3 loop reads CASTSYGTSTDTQYF. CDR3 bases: TGTGCCAGCACCTCCTACGGAACTAGCACAGATACGCAGTATTTT.